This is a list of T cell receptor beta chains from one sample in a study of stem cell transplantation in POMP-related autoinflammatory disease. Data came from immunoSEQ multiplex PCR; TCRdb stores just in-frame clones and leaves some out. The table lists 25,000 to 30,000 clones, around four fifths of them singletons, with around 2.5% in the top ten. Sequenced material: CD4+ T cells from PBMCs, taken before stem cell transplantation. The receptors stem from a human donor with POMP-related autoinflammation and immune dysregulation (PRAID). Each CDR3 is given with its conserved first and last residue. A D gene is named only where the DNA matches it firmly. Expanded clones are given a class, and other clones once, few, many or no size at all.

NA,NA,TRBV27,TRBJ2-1,TGTGCCAGCAGCCTTACTAGATACGTTGAGCAGTTCTTC,CASSLTRYVEQFF
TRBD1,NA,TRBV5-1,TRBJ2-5,TGCGCCAGCAGCTTTCCACGGACAGGCTCGGTGTATGAGGCCCAGTACTTC,CASSFPRTGSVYEAQYF
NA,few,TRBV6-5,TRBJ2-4,TGTGCCAGCAGTTACTCTTTTAGCTCCAAAAACATTCAGTACTTC,CASSYSFSSKNIQYF
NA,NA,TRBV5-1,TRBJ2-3,TGCGCCAGCAGTGGGCCTGGTACAGATACGCAGTATTTT,CASSGPGTDTQYF
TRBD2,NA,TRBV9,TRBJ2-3,TGTGCCAGCAGCCCTAGAGCGGGAGGGCCCATAGATACGCAGTATTTT,CASSPRAGGPIDTQYF
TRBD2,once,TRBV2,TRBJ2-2,TGTGCCAGCAGTGGCTCTAGCGGGAGCACCGGGGAGCTGTTTTTT,CASSGSSGSTGELFF
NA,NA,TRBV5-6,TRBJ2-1,TGTGCCAGCAGTCCCCCGGGACAATCCTACAATGAGCAGTTCTTC,CASSPPGQSYNEQFF
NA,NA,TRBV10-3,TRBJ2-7,TGTGCCGCTGGGGGCGGGGTAGCGACCGTTAGCTCCTACGAGCAGTACTTC,CAAGGGVATVSSYEQYF
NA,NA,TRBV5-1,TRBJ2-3,TGCGCCAGCAGCTTTTCCAGGGGAGAAAGCACAGATACGCAGTATTTT,CASSFSRGESTDTQYF
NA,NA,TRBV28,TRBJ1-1,TGTGCCAGCATTGAACTAACCCGACAGAATCTGAACACTGAAGCTTTCTTT,CASIELTRQNLNTEAFF
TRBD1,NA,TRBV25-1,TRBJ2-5,TGTGCCAGCAGCCGAGACAGGGGGCCGGGAGAGACCCAGTACTTC,CASSRDRGPGETQYF
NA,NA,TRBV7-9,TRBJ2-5,TGTGCCAGCAGCTTCATCGGGGTAGCCGAGGAGACCCAGTACTTC,CASSFIGVAEETQYF
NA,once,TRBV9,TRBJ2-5,TGTGCCAGCAGCGCGTTAGCAACCCAAGAGACCCAGTACTTC,CASSALATQETQYF
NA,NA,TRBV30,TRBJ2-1,TGTGCCTGGAGTGTGAATGTGAGGGAGAATGAGCAGTTCTTC,CAWSVNVRENEQFF
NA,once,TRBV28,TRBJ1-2,TGTGCCAGCAAAATCCCAGGGGACGGATTCTATGGCTACACCTTC,CASKIPGDGFYGYTF
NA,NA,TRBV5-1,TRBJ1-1,TGCGCCAGCAGCTTGGAGGTAGTCGGAGCTTTCTTT,CASSLEVVGAFF
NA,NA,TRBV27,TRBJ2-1,TGTGCCAGCAGGAGTAGCCGCTCCTACAATGAGCAGTTCTTC,CASRSSRSYNEQFF
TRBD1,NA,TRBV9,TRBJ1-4,TGTGCCAGCAGCGTGACAGGGGAAGGTGAAAAACTGTTTTTT,CASSVTGEGEKLFF
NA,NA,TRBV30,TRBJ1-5,TGTGCCTGGGGGTTTATGACGGATCAGCCCCAGCATTTT,CAWGFMTDQPQHF
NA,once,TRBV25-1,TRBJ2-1,TGTGCCAGCAGCCTTCTTTTGGGCAATGAGCAGTTCTTC,CASSLLLGNEQFF
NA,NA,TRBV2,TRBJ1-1,TGTGCCAGCAGTGAGGGGCGGACTGAAGCTTTCTTT,CASSEGRTEAFF
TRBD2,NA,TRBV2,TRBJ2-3,TGTGCCAGCAACATAGCGGGGGGGCCAATGGATACGCAGTATTTT,CASNIAGGPMDTQYF
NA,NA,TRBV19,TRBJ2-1,TGTGCCAGTAGTATAGACCCCCGCCGGGGCTTGGGATATGAGCAGTTCTTC,CASSIDPRRGLGYEQFF
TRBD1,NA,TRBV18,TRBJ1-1,TGTGCCAGCTCACCGGGACAGGGCTCGTCCACTGAAGCTTTCTTT,CASSPGQGSSTEAFF
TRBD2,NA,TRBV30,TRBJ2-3,TGTGCCTGGAGTGTCCCAGCGGGGGGGCCAGATACGCAGTATTTT,CAWSVPAGGPDTQYF
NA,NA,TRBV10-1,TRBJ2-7,TGCGCCACCAGACTGAGGCACGGGGGATACGAGCAGTACTTC,CATRLRHGGYEQYF
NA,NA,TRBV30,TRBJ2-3,TGTGCCTGGAGTGGCCCCACAGATACGCAGTATTTT,CAWSGPTDTQYF
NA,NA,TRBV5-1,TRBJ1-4,TGCGCCAGCAGTCCGCAGGGAAATGAAAAACTGTTTTTT,CASSPQGNEKLFF
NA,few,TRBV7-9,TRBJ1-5,TGTGCCAGCAGCTTGTTGGACGGAGATAATCAGCCCCAGCATTTT,CASSLLDGDNQPQHF
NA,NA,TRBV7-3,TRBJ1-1,TGTGCCAGCAGCTTAGGGCCAAGGGATAAGCCTGAAGCTTTCTTT,CASSLGPRDKPEAFF
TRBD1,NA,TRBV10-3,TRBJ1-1,TGTGCCATCAGCGCCGGGACAGGCGGGGTGAACACTGAAGCTTTCTTT,CAISAGTGGVNTEAFF
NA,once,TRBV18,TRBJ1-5,TGTGCCAGCTCACCTACGGGGGTTGATCAGCCCCAGCATTTT,CASSPTGVDQPQHF
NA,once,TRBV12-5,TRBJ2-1,TGTGCTAGTGGGGCCCCGGGTACTGAGGCCTACAATGAGCAGTTCTTC,CASGAPGTEAYNEQFF
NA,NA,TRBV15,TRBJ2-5,TGTGCCACCAGCAGAGTGGGTGTCAGGGGAGAGACCCAGTACTTC,CATSRVGVRGETQYF
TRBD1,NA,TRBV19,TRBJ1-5,TGTGCCAGTAGTATCGCACAGGGGTTCAATCAGCCCCAGCATTTT,CASSIAQGFNQPQHF
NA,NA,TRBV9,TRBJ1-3,TGTGCCAATCGCCGGGGAAACACCATATATTTT,CANRRGNTIYF
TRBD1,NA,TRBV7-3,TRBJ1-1,TGTGCCAGCAGCTTAACGGGGACAGGGACTGAAGCTTTCTTT,CASSLTGTGTEAFF
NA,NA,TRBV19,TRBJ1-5,TGTGCCAGTAGTCCCTTTGTTTTTAGCAATCAGCCCCAGCATTTT,CASSPFVFSNQPQHF
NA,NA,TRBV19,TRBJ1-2,TGTGCCAGTAGTAGATCGACAGGTGAGGGGCCCTATGGCTACACCTTC,CASSRSTGEGPYGYTF
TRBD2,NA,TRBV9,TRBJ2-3,TGTGCCAGCAGCGTCGGGGGGAGAGACACAGATACGCAGTATTTT,CASSVGGRDTDTQYF
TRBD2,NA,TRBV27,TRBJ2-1,TGTGCCAGCAGTTTGACTAGCGGGGTCGGCAATGAGCAGTTCTTC,CASSLTSGVGNEQFF
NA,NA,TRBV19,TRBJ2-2,TGTGCCAGTAGTATAGCGCTGGGGCAGGGCACCACCGGGGAGCTGTTTTTT,CASSIALGQGTTGELFF
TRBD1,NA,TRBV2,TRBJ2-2,TGTGCCAGTCGACAGGGGGCGAATACCGGGGAGCTGTTTTTT,CASRQGANTGELFF
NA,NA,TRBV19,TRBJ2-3,TGTGCCAGTATAAAGGGCGGGGGCCGCACAGATACGCAGTATTTT,CASIKGGGRTDTQYF
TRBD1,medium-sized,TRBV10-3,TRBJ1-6,TGTGCCATCAGTGACCCGGGACAGCCCAATTCACCCCTCCACTTT,CAISDPGQPNSPLHF
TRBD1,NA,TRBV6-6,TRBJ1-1,TGTGCCAGCAGTTTTCGACAGGGGGATAGCACTGAAGCTTTCTTT,CASSFRQGDSTEAFF
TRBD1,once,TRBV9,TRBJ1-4,TGTGCCAGCAGCTCCAGGGACAGGGGCCGAGGTGAAAAACTGTTTTTT,CASSSRDRGRGEKLFF
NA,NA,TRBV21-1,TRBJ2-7,TGTGCCAGCAGCAAAGTTGGGGGAGAGCAGTACTTC,CASSKVGGEQYF
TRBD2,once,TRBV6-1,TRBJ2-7,TGTGCCAGCAGTGACCTCTATCACTCTAGCGGGAGGTCGGCCGGCTACGAGCAGTACTTC,CASSDLYHSSGRSAGYEQYF
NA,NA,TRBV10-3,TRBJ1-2,TGTGCCATCAATGAGAGGAACGAGAATGGCTACACCTTC,CAINERNENGYTF
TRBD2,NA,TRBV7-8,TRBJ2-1,TGTGCCAGCAGCTTACTCGGGACTAGCGGGAGGGCCACCAATGAGCAGTTCTTC,CASSLLGTSGRATNEQFF
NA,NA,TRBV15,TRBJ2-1,TGTGCCACCAGCAGAGATCGGTCCGGGGGGCAGTTCTTC,CATSRDRSGGQFF
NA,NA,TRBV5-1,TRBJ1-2,TGCGCCAGCAGCTTTGGGGAGGATGGCTACACCTTC,CASSFGEDGYTF